These 26 T cell receptor beta chains were sequenced from one sample in a study of T cell clones after liver transplantation. Clones were sequenced by immunoSEQ multiplex PCR, and TCRdb holds only the in-frame ones, with some missing. The table has 45,000 to 55,000 clones, about 81% seen once. The sample consisted of CD4+ T cells from blood, taken before liver transplant. The receptors originated from a human donor who received a liver transplant.

The chain recombines TRBV27 with TRBJ2-1, with a possible D match to TRBD1 (5 bases). Germline V gene sequence: CDR1 MNHEY, CDR2 SMNVEV (reference sequence). Trimming took 3 bases from V and 1 from J, leaving 10 bases between them. This CDR3 is built from 15 residues. The CDR3 nucleotides are TGTGCCAGCAGTTTCCTCAGGGTTTCCTACAATGAGCAGTTCTTC. Protein product: CASSFLRVSYNEQFF.

V and J are TRBV7-2 and TRBJ1-3; 7 positions match TRBD1. This CDR3 has 17 amino acids. Losses at the gene ends were 3 bases for V and 0 bases for J; bases not matched to a gene: 8. The germline CDR1 and CDR2 sequences are SGHTA and FQGNSA. The CDR3 DNA reads TGTGCCAGCAGCTTGGGCAAGGACAGGAGCTCTGGAAACACCATATATTTT. It yields the protein CASSLGKDRSSGNTIYF. The whole variable domain, filled in from reference TRBV7-2 and TRBJ1-3, reads GAGVSQSPSNKVTEKGKDVELRCDPISGHTALYWYRQSLGQGLEFLIYFQGNSAPDKSGLPSDRFSAERTGGSVSTLTIQRTQQEDSAVYLCASSLGKDRSSGNTIYFGEGSWLTVV.

This clone appeared once. The chain couples TRBV10-3 to TRBJ2-5; D remains unclear. V lost 8 bases, J lost 5 bases, and 15 bases lay in between. CDR1 is ENHRY, CDR2 SYGVKD, per germline. This CDR3 contains 13 residues. CDR3 protein: CAIGSSPQETQYF. The CDR3, as DNA: TGTGCCATCGGTAGCAGTCCCCAGGAGACCCAGTACTTC.

The rearrangement links TRBV9 to TRBJ2-2; D may be TRBD1 or TRBD2 (5 bases each). V was clipped by 3 bases and J by 6 bases, with 12 bases between them. The germline CDR1 and CDR2 sequences are SGDLS and YYNGEE. The CDR3 contains 14 residues. The CDR3 DNA follows: TGTGCCAGCAGCGGGAGAGGGGATCCCGGGGAGCTGTTTTTT. Its translation is CASSGRGDPGELFF. Using reference TRBV9 and TRBJ2-2 for the parts outside the CDR3, the full variable domain is DSGVTQTPKHLITATGQRVTLRCSPRSGDLSVYWYQQSLDQGLQFLIQYYNGEERAKGNILERFSAQQFPDLHSELNLSSLELGDSALYFCASSGRGDPGELFFGEGSRLTVL.

This chain links TRBV13 with TRBJ2-1, with D unresolved. Germline CDR1 and CDR2: PRHDT and FYEKMQ (reference sequence). The CDR3 is 15 amino acids. V was pared by 6 bases and J by 5 bases, with 17 bases between. CDR3 residues: CASSLPGLGNNEQFF. In DNA form, the CDR3 reads TGTGCCAGCAGTCTCCCCGGGCTAGGAAACAATGAGCAGTTCTTC.

The V call is TRBV9, the J call TRBJ1-4, with no clear D. Trimming took off 4 bases at V and 8 bases at J, with 18 bases between the two ends. The CDR3 has 15 amino acids. Germline CDR1 and CDR2: SGDLS and YYNGEE. The CDR3 DNA sequence: TGTGCCAGCAGCACCTCCCCCGCGGCGGGGGAAAAACTGTTTTTT. Its translation is CASSTSPAAGEKLFF.

The chain links TRBV5-1 to TRBJ1-1, with unresolved D. The CDR3 runs 16 residues. Deletions cut 4 bases from V and 1 base from J, with 17 bases between. CDR1 and CDR2 from the germline V gene are SGHRS and YFSETQ. The CDR3 reads CASSTLGGNENTEAFF. The CDR3 nucleotides read TGCGCCAGCAGCACCCTAGGAGGGAACGAGAACACTGAAGCTTTCTTT.

This sequence joins TRBV6-5 and TRBJ2-3; weak D call: TRBD2 (5 bases). Looked up from germline, CDR1 is MNHEY and CDR2 is SVGAGI. V dropped 0 bases and J dropped 0 bases, with 10 bases sitting between them. This CDR3 is built from 16 residues. The CDR3 region has the DNA TGTGCCAGCAGTTACTCGACTACTATAAGCACAGATACGCAGTATTTT. It encodes CASSYSTTISTDTQYF.

The chain combines TRBV5-8 with TRBJ2-2, with D possibly being TRBD2 (5 bases). The germline V gene encodes CDR1 SGHTS and CDR2 YDEGEE. The CDR3 is made up of 17 amino acids. Deletions cut 4 bases from V and 4 bases from J, with 20 bases between. This chain's CDR3 is CASSRPLGGLFTGELFF. The CDR3 nucleotides are TGTGCCAGCAGCCGACCCTTAGGTGGACTTTTCACCGGGGAGCTGTTTTTT.

This chain connects TRBV21-1 to TRBJ2-2. TRBV21-1 is recorded as a pseudogene. The CDR3 is 13 amino acids. The CDR3 DNA sequence: TGTGCCAGCAGCAAAGACAACACCGGGGAGCTGTTTTTT. Its translation: CASSKDNTGELFF.

In this sample, this clone turned up a few times. The V gene is TRBV25-1, the J gene TRBJ2-7; tentatively, D is TRBD2 (6 bases). Between the trimmed V and J ends, which lost 2 bases and 2 bases, there was a span of 13 bases. Germline assignment: CDR1 MGHDK and CDR2 SYGVNS. CDR3 length: 15 amino acids. The CDR3 loop is CASSETGLSTYEQYF. The CDR3 DNA is TGTGCCAGCAGTGAAACGGGACTCTCGACCTACGAGCAGTACTTC.

The chain uses TRBV11-2 and TRBJ2-3; D might be TRBD1 or TRBD2, each matching 5 bases. Germline values: CDR1 SGHAT, CDR2 FQNNGV. The CDR3 is 17 residues long. The V end lost 5 bases, the J end lost 0 bases, and 18 bases lay between the germline ends. The CDR3 here is CASSLRGRLLSTDTQYF. The CDR3, as DNA: TGTGCCAGCAGCCTTAGGGGAAGACTATTAAGCACAGATACGCAGTATTTT. The full variable domain, completed using reference TRBV11-2 and TRBJ2-3, is EAGVAQSPRYKIIEKRQSVAFWCNPISGHATLYWYQQILGQGPKLLIQFQNNGVVDDSQLPKDRFSAERLKGVDSTLKIQPAKLEDSAVYLCASSLRGRLLSTDTQYFGPGTRLTVL.

The rearrangement uses TRBV2 and TRBJ2-5, with D possibly matching TRBD1 (6 bases). Germline CDR1 SNHLY, CDR2 FYNNEI. The CDR3 is made up of 15 amino acids. V gave up 6 bases and J gave up 1 base, with 15 bases separating them. This CDR3 reads CASRRIGTSQETQYF. The DNA of the CDR3 is TGTGCCAGCAGAAGAATCGGGACATCCCAAGAGACCCAGTACTTC.

This chain uses TRBV5-6 with TRBJ2-5, with no clear D. Germline-derived CDR1 and CDR2 are SGHDT and YYEEEE. Trimming pared 5 bases from V and 7 bases from J, leaving 18 bases between. This CDR3 is 14 amino acids long. The CDR3 here is CASRWTAESGTQYF. CDR3 DNA: TGTGCCAGCAGGTGGACGGCTGAGAGTGGGACCCAGTACTTC.

The rearrangement joins TRBV7-6 to TRBJ2-7; TRBD2 matches at 8 bases. Germline V gene lookup returns CDR1 SGHVS and CDR2 FNYEAQ. There are 14 residues in the CDR3. V lost 5 bases and J lost 2; bases outside the gene matches: 5. The CDR3 sequence: CASSGSGGPYEQYF. As DNA, the CDR3 is TGTGCCAGCAGCGGGAGCGGGGGCCCCTACGAGCAGTACTTC.

The rearrangement links TRBV7-2 to TRBJ1-1; D unclear. This CDR3 comprises 15 residues. The V gene lost 7 bases and the J gene lost 0 bases, with 15 bases spanning the gap. CDR1 is SGHTA and CDR2 is FQGNSA in the germline V gene. The DNA of the CDR3 is TGTGCCAGCAAGTGGGGTAGGAGTATGAACACTGAAGCTTTCTTT. Translating gives CASKWGRSMNTEAFF.

The chain uses TRBV19 and TRBJ1-3; D is uncertain. Per the germline V gene, CDR1 is LNHDA and CDR2 is SQIVND (reference sequence). Trimming removed 3 bases at V and 0 bases at J, with 12 bases between. This CDR3 comprises 16 residues. Here the CDR3 DNA reads TGTGCCAGTAGTATCAAGGGATTTGGCTCTGGAAACACCATATATTTT. Amino acid sequence: CASSIKGFGSGNTIYF.

V and J are TRBV21-1 and TRBJ1-4. TRBV21-1 has pseudogene status. This CDR3 is 15 amino acids long. The CDR3, as DNA: TGTGCCAGCAGCAAAGCGCGGAGGGGAGGTGAAAAACTGTTTTTT. This translates into CASSKARRGGEKLFF.

The V gene is TRBV5-1, the J gene TRBJ2-5; 7 bases fit TRBD1. Germline lookup yields CDR1 SGHRS and CDR2 YFSETQ. The CDR3 extends over 16 amino acids. V lost 0 bases and J lost 10; bases outside the gene matches: 15. The CDR3 protein is CASSLVPLDRRRGQYF. CDR3 sequence (DNA): TGCGCCAGCAGCTTGGTCCCCTTGGACAGGAGAAGAGGCCAGTACTTC.

There are a few counts of this clone. V gene TRBV15 combines with J gene TRBJ2-3; 9 bases fit TRBD2. This CDR3 contains 17 residues. Germline-derived CDR1 and CDR2 are LNHNV and YYDKDF (reference sequence). The J segment lost 6 bases and the V segment lost 2 bases, leaving 12 bases of the junction unmatched. Here the CDR3 DNA reads TGTGCCACCAGCAGACGAGGACTAGCGACCTGGAGCGATACGCAGTATTTT. This translates into CATSRRGLATWSDTQYF.

This chain links TRBV7-2 with TRBJ2-7; 8 bases are a match to TRBD2. V lost 2 bases and J lost 2; bases outside the gene matches: 8. Germline V lookup: CDR1 SGHTA, CDR2 FQGNSA. This CDR3 is built from 16 residues. CDR3 DNA: TGTGCCAGCAGCTTAAACTTCGGGAGGGGAGCCTACGAGCAGTACTTC. It yields the protein CASSLNFGRGAYEQYF.

The genes are TRBV9 and TRBJ2-7, with D maybe TRBD1 (6 bases). Deletions cut 4 bases from V and 4 bases from J, with 12 bases between. The CDR3 contains 13 residues. Germline V CDR1 and CDR2: SGDLS, YYNGEE. CDR3 residues: CASSPRQGYEQYF. CDR3 nucleotides: TGTGCCAGCAGCCCAAGGCAGGGGTACGAGCAGTACTTC. The variable domain in full, completed from reference TRBV9 and TRBJ2-7, reads DSGVTQTPKHLITATGQRVTLRCSPRSGDLSVYWYQQSLDQGLQFLIQYYNGEERAKGNILERFSAQQFPDLHSELNLSSLELGDSALYFCASSPRQGYEQYFGPGTRLTVT.

This clone occurred a few times. The V gene is TRBV18, the J gene TRBJ2-1; D is undetermined. The CDR3 is 14 amino acids. Trimming stripped 3 bases from V and 6 bases from J, with 12 bases between. The germline V gene encodes CDR1 KGHSH and CDR2 LQKENI. The CDR3 DNA is TGTGCCAGCTCACCGGGAATAGCCAGCAATGAGCAGTTCTTC. It encodes CASSPGIASNEQFF.

The chain recombines TRBV28 with TRBJ2-7; 9 bases are a match to TRBD1. The CDR3 runs to 16 residues. In germline, CDR1 is MDHEN, CDR2 SYDVKM. J gave up 1 base and V 4 bases, and 8 bases lay outside the gene matches. The CDR3 DNA reads as TGTGCCAGCAGTTGGTCCGGGACAGGGTGGTCCTACGAGCAGTACTTC. It codes for CASSWSGTGWSYEQYF.

This chain links TRBV27 with TRBJ1-4; possibly TRBD1 for D (5 bases). The V gene's germline CDR1 is MNHEY and CDR2 SMNVEV (reference sequence). Trimming shortened V by 8 bases and J by 7 bases, and 17 bases separated the two germline ends. The CDR3 is made up of 14 amino acids. CDR3 loop: CASGGVNAAEKLFF. CDR3 coding DNA: TGTGCCAGCGGGGGGGTCAACGCGGCTGAAAAACTGTTTTTT. Complete variable domain (other parts from reference TRBV27 and TRBJ1-4): EAQVTQNPRYLITVTGKKLTVTCSQNMNHEYMSWYRQDPGLGLRQIYYSMNVEVTDKGDVPEGYKVSRKEKRNFPLILESPSPNQTSLYFCASGGVNAAEKLFFGSGTQLSVL.

The chain is built from TRBV30 and TRBJ1-5; 7 bases are shared with TRBD1. The trim removed 3 bases at V and 5 bases at J, leaving 10 bases unmatched. Germline V gene sequence: CDR1 GTSNPN, CDR2 SVGIG (reference sequence). The CDR3 consists of 15 residues. The CDR3 DNA sequence: TGTGCCTGGAGCCCAAGGGCAGGGGGTGATCAGCCCCAGCATTTT. Its protein product is CAWSPRAGGDQPQHF.